The rows below give T cell receptor beta chains drawn from one sample of a study of identical twins. Each CDR3 protein is one row after TCRdb ran MiXCR on the 5' RACE reads. Here the sample spans some 440,000 distinct CDR3 sequences, 20% to 25% being singletons. These data are also associated with another study on T cells expressing NK-cell markers.

Sample: CD4+ T cells sorted from blood. All receptors come from a woman aged 18-29 years in good health. CDR3s include the opening cysteine and the closing phenylalanine or tryptophan. D genes are given only for firm matches. Clone size, where shown, is once, few, many, or a class for clones that have expanded.

>NA|TRBV12-3/TRBV12-4|few|TRBJ1-2
CASSPHSLFGYTF
TGTGCCAGCAGTCCCCACAGCCTCTTCGGCTACACCTTC
>NA|TRBV12-3/TRBV12-4|NA|TRBJ1-2
CASWWQVGTNYGYTF
TGTGCCAGTTGGTGGCAGGTGGGAACTAACTATGGCTACACCTTC
>NA|TRBV5-1|NA|TRBJ1-2
CASSEGTSNYGYTF
TGCGCCAGCAGTGAGGGAACCTCTAACTATGGCTACACCTTC
>TRBD2|TRBV6-1|few|TRBJ2-1
CASSQAGGPRNEQFF
TGTGCCAGCAGCCAAGCGGGAGGGCCTCGAAATGAGCAGTTCTTC
>NA|TRBV20-1|few|TRBJ2-5
CSASLVGRETQYF
TGCAGTGCTAGTTTGGTGGGGCGGGAGACCCAGTACTTC
>NA|TRBV12-5|few|TRBJ1-6
CASGLVEGSPLHF
TGTGCTAGTGGTTTGGTGGAAGGTTCACCCCTCCACTTT
>NA|TRBV20-1|NA|TRBJ1-1
CSARTSFGVVPEAFF
TGCAGTGCCAGAACATCCTTTGGGGTGGTCCCTGAAGCTTTCTTT
>TRBD1|TRBV12-3/TRBV12-4|few|TRBJ1-1
CASSFDRETEAFF
TGTGCCAGCAGTTTTGACAGGGAGACTGAAGCTTTCTTT
>NA|TRBV6-1|NA|TRBJ2-3
CASSHRAPRDTQYF
TGTGCCAGCAGCCACCGGGCCCCAAGGGATACGCAGTATTTT
>NA|TRBV15|few|TRBJ2-7
CATSRDWPGYEQYF
TGTGCCACCAGCAGAGATTGGCCGGGCTACGAGCAGTACTTC
>TRBD2|TRBV15|few|TRBJ2-3
CATSRGDYTDTQYF
TGTGCCACCAGCAGGGGGGACTACACAGATACGCAGTATTTT
>NA|TRBV6-1|NA|TRBJ2-5
CASSRGSDSLGTQYF
TGTGCCAGCAGCCGGGGCAGCGACAGCCTCGGGACCCAGTACTTC
>NA|TRBV5-1|NA|TRBJ1-2
CASSRGEGRGGYTF
TGCGCCAGCAGCCGCGGTGAGGGGCGAGGAGGCTACACCTTC
>TRBD2|TRBV20-1|few|TRBJ2-7
CSARETSGGAYEQYF
TGCAGTGCTAGAGAAACTAGCGGGGGGGCCTACGAGCAGTACTTC
>NA|TRBV29-1|NA|TRBJ2-5
CSVEAKQTQYF
TGCAGCGTTGAAGCTAAGCAGACCCAGTACTTC
>NA|TRBV7-9|once|TRBJ2-7
CASSSGGTSYEQYF
TGTGCCAGCAGCTCCGGGGGTACTTCCTACGAGCAGTACTTC
>TRBD2|TRBV12-3/TRBV12-4|NA|TRBJ2-1
CASSFRTSGSFF
TGTGCCAGCAGTTTCCGGACTAGCGGCAGCTTCTTC
>TRBD2|TRBV7-2|few|TRBJ2-7
CASSSTSGSAYEQYF
TGTGCCAGCAGCTCCACTAGCGGGAGTGCGTACGAGCAGTACTTC
>NA|TRBV5-1|few|TRBJ1-6
CASSMDSGNSPLHF
TGCGCCAGCAGCATGGACAGCGGTAATTCACCCCTCCACTTT
>TRBD1|TRBV12-3/TRBV12-4|NA|TRBJ2-7
CASSTDRAYEQYF
TGTGCCAGCAGTACCGACAGGGCCTACGAGCAGTACTTC
>NA|TRBV11-3|few|TRBJ2-1
CASRELVGDEQFF
TGTGCCAGCAGGGAGCTAGTGGGTGATGAGCAGTTCTTC
>NA|TRBV2|NA|TRBJ1-5
CASSDGQGGQPQHF
TGTGCCAGCAGTGATGGGCAGGGAGGTCAGCCCCAGCATTTT
>NA|TRBV10-3|NA|TRBJ2-7
CAITERTDYEQYF
TGTGCCATCACTGAACGGACAGACTACGAGCAGTACTTC
>NA|TRBV10-3|NA|TRBJ2-1
CAISAQEIGQQFF
TGTGCCATCAGCGCTCAGGAGATCGGACAGCAGTTCTTC
>NA|TRBV19|few|TRBJ2-1
CASSGSSEQFF
TGTGCCAGTAGTGGGAGCTCTGAGCAGTTCTTC
>NA|TRBV7-9|NA|TRBJ2-1
CASSAISHEQFF
TGTGCCAGCAGCGCAATTAGTCATGAGCAGTTCTTC
>NA|TRBV29-1|few|TRBJ2-3
CSVAQSTGLDTQYF
TGCAGCGTTGCGCAATCAACCGGTCTAGATACGCAGTATTTT
>TRBD2|TRBV20-1|NA|TRBJ2-5
CSAARLAGGSETQYF
TGCAGTGCTGCCCGACTAGCGGGAGGTTCAGAGACCCAGTACTTC
>NA|TRBV25-1|few|TRBJ1-2
CASSEFAHSPGYTF
TGTGCCAGCAGTGAGTTCGCCCATTCCCCAGGCTACACCTTC
>TRBD2|TRBV10-3|NA|TRBJ2-1
CAISFVSGSNEQFF
TGTGCCATAAGTTTTGTTAGCGGGTCGAATGAGCAGTTCTTC
>NA|TRBV2|NA|TRBJ2-3
CASREGEGTDTQYF
TGTGCCAGCAGAGAAGGGGAGGGCACAGATACGCAGTATTTT
>NA|TRBV10-3|few|TRBJ1-4
CAISEGEKLFF
TGTGCCATCAGTGAAGGGGAAAAACTGTTTTTT
>NA|TRBV9|NA|TRBJ2-3
CASSVGPNTDTQYF
TGTGCCAGCAGCGTAGGTCCAAACACAGATACGCAGTATTTT
>TRBD2|TRBV7-3|few|TRBJ2-3
CASSLGGGEGQDTQYF
TGTGCCAGCAGCTTAGGTGGCGGGGAGGGCCAAGATACGCAGTATTTT
>TRBD1|TRBV7-2|NA|TRBJ2-7
CASSLQAGGFYEQYF
TGTGCCAGCAGCTTACAGGCAGGGGGCTTTTACGAGCAGTACTTC
>NA|TRBV5-5|NA|TRBJ1-6
CASSLGQPLHF
TGTGCCAGCAGCTTGGGGCAACCCCTCCACTTT
>NA|TRBV11-2|few|TRBJ2-7
CASSPSSAVRYEQYF
TGTGCCAGCAGCCCTAGTAGCGCGGTGCGCTACGAGCAGTACTTC
>NA|TRBV5-1|few|TRBJ2-3
CASSPEGARDTQYF
TGCGCCAGCAGCCCGGAGGGGGCGAGGGATACGCAGTATTTT
>NA|TRBV18|few|TRBJ2-7
CASSERGEQYF
TGTGCCAGCTCAGAGAGGGGTGAGCAGTACTTC
>TRBD1|TRBV20-1|few|TRBJ1-2
CSARKGGSGYTF
TGCAGTGCTAGAAAAGGGGGCTCTGGCTACACCTTC
>NA|TRBV5-1|many|TRBJ1-1
CASGISEVTEAFF
TGCGCCAGCGGGATCTCCGAGGTCACTGAAGCTTTCTTT
>TRBD1|TRBV20-1|few|TRBJ2-1
CSAPGTGISYNEQFF
TGCAGTGCTCCAGGGACAGGAATCTCCTACAATGAGCAGTTCTTC
>TRBD2|TRBV5-1|once|TRBJ2-2
CASSLVAGGPLGGELFF
TGCGCCAGCAGCTTGGTGGCGGGAGGGCCGCTCGGCGGGGAGCTGTTTTTT
>TRBD2|TRBV12-3/TRBV12-4|many|TRBJ2-4
CASSLTTSPLYIQYF
TGTGCCAGCAGTCTAACGACTAGCCCCCTCTACATTCAGTACTTC
>TRBD2|TRBV7-6|NA|TRBJ2-2
CASRETSAGTGELFF
TGTGCCAGCAGGGAGACTAGCGCGGGGACCGGGGAGCTGTTTTTT
>NA|TRBV30|few|TRBJ2-2
CAWSVQSTGELFF
TGTGCCTGGAGTGTACAGTCTACCGGGGAGCTGTTTTTT
>NA|TRBV9|few|TRBJ2-4
CASSVGLDSAKNIQYF
TGTGCCAGCAGCGTAGGCCTAGACAGTGCCAAAAACATTCAGTACTTC
>TRBD2|TRBV5-1|few|TRBJ2-7
CASSLDIAGSYGEQYF
TGCGCCAGCAGCTTGGACATAGCGGGGTCCTACGGCGAGCAGTACTTC
>NA|TRBV20-1|many|TRBJ2-7
CSVSRGTYEQYF
TGCAGTGTTAGCAGGGGAACCTACGAGCAGTACTTC
>TRBD1|TRBV20-1|NA|TRBJ2-1
CSARRQGSPYNEQFF
TGCAGTGCTAGGAGACAGGGGTCCCCCTACAATGAGCAGTTCTTC
>NA|TRBV5-1|few|TRBJ2-2
CASSFLWAGEVTGELFF
NA
>TRBD1|TRBV6-1|few|TRBJ1-4
CASSRTGAVANEKLFF
TGTGCCAGCAGTCGGACAGGGGCGGTTGCTAATGAAAAACTGTTTTTT